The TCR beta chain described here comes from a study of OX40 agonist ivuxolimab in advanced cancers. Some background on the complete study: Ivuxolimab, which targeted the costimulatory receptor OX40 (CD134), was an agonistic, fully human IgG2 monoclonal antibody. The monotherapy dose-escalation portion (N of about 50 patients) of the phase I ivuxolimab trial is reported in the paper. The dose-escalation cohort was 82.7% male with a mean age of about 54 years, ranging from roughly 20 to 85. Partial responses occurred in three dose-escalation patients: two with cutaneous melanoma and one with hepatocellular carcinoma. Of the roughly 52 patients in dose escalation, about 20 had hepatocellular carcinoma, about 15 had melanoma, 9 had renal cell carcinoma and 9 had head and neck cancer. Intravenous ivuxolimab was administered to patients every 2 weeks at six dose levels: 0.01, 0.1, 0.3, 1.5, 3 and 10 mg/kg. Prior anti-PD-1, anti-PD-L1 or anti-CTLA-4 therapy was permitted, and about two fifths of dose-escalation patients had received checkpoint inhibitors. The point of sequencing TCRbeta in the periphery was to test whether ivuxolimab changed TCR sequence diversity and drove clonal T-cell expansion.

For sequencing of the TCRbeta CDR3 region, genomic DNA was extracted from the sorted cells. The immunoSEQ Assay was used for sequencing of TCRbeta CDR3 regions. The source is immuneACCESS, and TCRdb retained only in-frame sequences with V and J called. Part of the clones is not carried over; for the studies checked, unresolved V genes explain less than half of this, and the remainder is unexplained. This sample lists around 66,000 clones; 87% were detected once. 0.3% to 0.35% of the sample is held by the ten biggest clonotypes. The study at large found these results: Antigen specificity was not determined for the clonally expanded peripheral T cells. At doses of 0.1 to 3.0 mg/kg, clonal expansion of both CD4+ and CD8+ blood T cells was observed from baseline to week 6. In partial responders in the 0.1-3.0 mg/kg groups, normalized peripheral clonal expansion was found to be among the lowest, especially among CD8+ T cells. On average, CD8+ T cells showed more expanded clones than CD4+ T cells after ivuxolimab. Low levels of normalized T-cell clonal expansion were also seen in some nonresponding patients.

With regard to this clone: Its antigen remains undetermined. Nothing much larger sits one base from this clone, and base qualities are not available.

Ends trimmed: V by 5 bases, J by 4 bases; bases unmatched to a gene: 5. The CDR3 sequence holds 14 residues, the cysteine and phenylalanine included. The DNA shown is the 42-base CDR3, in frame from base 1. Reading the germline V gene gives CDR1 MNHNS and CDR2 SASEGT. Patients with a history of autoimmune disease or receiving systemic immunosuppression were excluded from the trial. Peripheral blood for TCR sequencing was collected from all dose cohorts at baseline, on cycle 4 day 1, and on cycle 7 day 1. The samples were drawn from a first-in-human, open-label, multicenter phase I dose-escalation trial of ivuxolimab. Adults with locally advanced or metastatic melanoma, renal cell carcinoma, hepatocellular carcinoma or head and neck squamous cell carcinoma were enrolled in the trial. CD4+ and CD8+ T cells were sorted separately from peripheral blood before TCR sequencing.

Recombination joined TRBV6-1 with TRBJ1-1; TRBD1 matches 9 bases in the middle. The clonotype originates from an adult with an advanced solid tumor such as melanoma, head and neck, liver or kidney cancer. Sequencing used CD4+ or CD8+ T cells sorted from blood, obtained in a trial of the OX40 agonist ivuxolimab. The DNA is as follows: TGTGCCAGCAGTAAACAGGGACAGGGCACTGAAGCTTTCTTT. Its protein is CASSKQGQGTEAFF.